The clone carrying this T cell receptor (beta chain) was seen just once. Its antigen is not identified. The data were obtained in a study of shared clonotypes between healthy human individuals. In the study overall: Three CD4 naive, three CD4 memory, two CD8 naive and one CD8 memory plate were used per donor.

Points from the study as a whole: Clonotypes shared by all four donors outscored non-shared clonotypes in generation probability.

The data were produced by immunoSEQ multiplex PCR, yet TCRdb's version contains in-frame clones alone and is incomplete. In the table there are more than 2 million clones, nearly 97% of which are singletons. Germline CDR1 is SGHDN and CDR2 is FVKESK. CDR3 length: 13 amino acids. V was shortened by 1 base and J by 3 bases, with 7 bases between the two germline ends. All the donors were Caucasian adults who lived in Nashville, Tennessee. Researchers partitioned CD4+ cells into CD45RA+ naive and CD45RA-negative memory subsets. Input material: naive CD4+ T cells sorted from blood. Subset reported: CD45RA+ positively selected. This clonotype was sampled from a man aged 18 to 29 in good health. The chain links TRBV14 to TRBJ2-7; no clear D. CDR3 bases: TGTGCCAGCAGCCAAGCCAACAGCTACGAGCAGTACTTC. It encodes CASSQANSYEQYF.